The sequence of this TCR beta chain was determined in a study of T cell repertoires in cytomegalovirus infection. V lost 5 bases, J lost 7 bases, and 14 bases stayed unmatched. The CDR3 runs 16 residues. Germline lookup yields CDR1 SGHTA and CDR2 FQGNSA. TCRdb used MiXCR to reprocess the reads, holding one entry per CDR3 protein. The sample records some 350,000 distinct CDR3 sequences, approximately 32% being singletons. Points from the study as a whole: Predominance within the ex vivo response was attributable to HLA-C-restricted CMV-specific TCR beta clonotypes.

This clonotype was counted a few times. Its antigen is currently unknown. The clonotype comes from a human donor in good health (CMV status not recorded). Some clones in this sample may be carry-over from other donors' samples. The chain couples TRBV7-2 to TRBJ1-5, with 7 bases aligning to TRBD1. This sample comprised cultured PBMCs, obtained from culture after CMV antigen stimulation. The CDR3 region is CASSPRTGSLSQPQHF. DNA for the CDR3: TGTGCCAGCAGCCCCCGGACAGGCTCTCTATCCCAGCCCCAGCATTTT.